This entry lists 27 T cell receptor beta chains sequenced from one sample in a study of CD8 T cell repertoires and HIV-1 epitope variants. Only in-frame clones appear in the TCRdb table, and some are missing; sequencing was by immunoSEQ multiplex PCR. The sample has several thousand clones, roughly 72% seen once. These receptors are not linked to any known antigen. Sample: cultured CD8+ T cells derived from PBMCs. The source is a male donor with HIV.

This chain connects TRBV2 to TRBJ2-7, with 9 bases aligning to TRBD1. The CDR3 length is 15 residues. Germline V gene data show CDR1 as SNHLY and CDR2 as FYNNEI. J was trimmed by 0 bases and V by 7 bases; bases with no gene match: 7. In DNA, the CDR3 is TGTGCCAGCACTCCCGGGACAGGGCCCTCCTACGAGCAGTACTTC. It specifies CASTPGTGPSYEQYF.

The J gene is TRBJ1-1, the V gene TRBV30; D is perhaps TRBD1 (5 bases). Trimming left V 5 bases short and J 2 bases short, with 12 bases between. The CDR3 runs to 13 residues. CDR1 and CDR2 (germline): GTSNPN, SVGIG (reference sequence). CDR3 protein: CAWLFQGNTEAFF. Written as DNA, the CDR3 is TGTGCCTGGCTTTTTCAGGGTAACACTGAAGCTTTCTTT.

The chain links TRBV28 to TRBJ2-3; TRBD2 matches at 10 bases. Looked up from germline, CDR1 is MDHEN and CDR2 is SYDVKM. The CDR3 totals 15 residues. Trimming took 6 bases from V and 4 from J; bases not matched to a gene: 7. Here the CDR3 reads CASRLAGELADTQYF. DNA of the CDR3: TGTGCCAGCAGGCTAGCGGGGGAACTCGCAGATACGCAGTATTTT.

This clone has just a few counts. This chain connects TRBV19 to TRBJ2-7; D remains unclear. Deletions cut 2 bases from V and 5 bases from J, with 10 bases between. The CDR3 length is 13 residues. Germline V CDR1 and CDR2: LNHDA, SQIVND (reference sequence). The CDR3 nucleotides are TGTGCCAGTAGTATAATATTGGGAAACGAGCAGTACTTC. This sequence encodes CASSIILGNEQYF.

V gene TRBV5-6 combines with J gene TRBJ2-2, with a possible D match to TRBD2 (6 bases). V was trimmed by 3 bases and J by 3 bases, leaving 21 bases between them. The CDR3 is 18 amino acids. The germline V gene has CDR1 SGHDT and CDR2 YYEEEE. The CDR3 DNA reads TGTGCCAGCAGCTATGGGAGGCTAGAATATAGCGACACCGGGGAGCTGTTTTTT. Translating gives CASSYGRLEYSDTGELFF.

The chain is built from TRBV5-1 and TRBJ1-1, with a tentative D call TRBD1 (5 bases). V shed 1 base and J shed 3 bases, with 13 bases lying between them. The CDR3 totals 15 residues. In germline, CDR1 is SGHRS, CDR2 YFSETQ. CDR3: CASSLLPGMDTEAFF. The CDR3 DNA reads as TGCGCCAGCAGCTTGCTACCAGGGATGGACACTGAAGCTTTCTTT.

This chain uses TRBV6-5 with TRBJ2-7; 9 bases map to TRBD1. The ends lost 6 bases at V and 0 bases at J; junction bases unmatched: 3. The CDR3 contains 14 residues. Germline assignment: CDR1 MNHEY and CDR2 SVGAGI. The CDR3 here is CASRQGASSYEQYF. In nucleotides, the CDR3 is TGTGCCAGCAGACAGGGGGCTTCCTCCTACGAGCAGTACTTC.

This clone showed up just a few times. V usage is TRBV19 and J usage is TRBJ2-7; 9 positions agree with TRBD1. V lost 4 bases and J lost 6; bases outside the gene matches: 7. The V gene's germline CDR1 is LNHDA and CDR2 SQIVND (reference sequence). This CDR3 is 14 amino acids long. The CDR3 loop reads CASSRGTGPGEQYF. CDR3 nucleotide sequence: TGTGCCAGTAGTAGAGGGACAGGGCCTGGCGAGCAGTACTTC.

V is TRBV9 and J is TRBJ2-1; D perhaps matches TRBD1 (5 bases). The CDR3 totals 15 residues. Germline loops: CDR1 SGDLS, CDR2 YYNGEE. V was shortened by 0 bases and J by 1 base, with 8 bases between the two germline ends. The CDR3 loop reads CASSVDQGSYNEQFF. The CDR3 DNA is TGTGCCAGCAGCGTAGACCAGGGATCCTACAATGAGCAGTTCTTC.

This chain uses TRBV9 with TRBJ2-1; 12 bases map to TRBD2. V lost 1 base, J lost 2 bases, and 13 bases stayed unmatched. There are 20 residues in the CDR3. Germline assignment: CDR1 SGDLS and CDR2 YYNGEE. Written as DNA, the CDR3 is TGTGCCAGCAGCGTACCCAGGGGACTAGCGGGCGGGGGGCCCTACAATGAGCAGTTCTTC. It encodes CASSVPRGLAGGGPYNEQFF.

The CDR3 region has the DNA TGTGCCAGCACCCCCGGGCTCTCTGGGGCCAACGTCCTGACTTTC. This sequence encodes CASTPGLSGANVLTF. The chain has TRBV27 and TRBJ2-6; D is unresolved. Trimming pared 7 bases from V and 0 bases from J, leaving 10 bases between. Germline V gives CDR1 MNHEY, CDR2 SMNVEV (reference sequence). The CDR3 is 15 residues long.

This sequence joins TRBV4-3 and TRBJ2-3; D not resolved. CDR3 length equals 16 residues. V dropped 0 bases and J dropped 6 bases, with 16 bases sitting between them. Germline CDR1 reads LGHNA; CDR2 reads YSLEER. The CDR3 DNA follows: TGCGCCAGCAGCCAAGACCGGCCCAGTAGGGCGGATACGCAGTATTTT. Amino acids: CASSQDRPSRADTQYF.

The genes are TRBV14 and TRBJ2-7; 7 bases map to TRBD1. The CDR3 has 14 residues. Germline trimming cut 2 bases from V and 2 bases from J; bases unmatched to any gene: 3. CDR1 SGHDN and CDR2 FVKESK come from the germline V gene. CDR3 sequence (DNA): TGTGCCAGCAGCCAACCGGGACAGACCTACGAGCAGTACTTC. Translated, it gives CASSQPGQTYEQYF. Looking up the rest from reference TRBV14 and TRBJ2-7 gives the full variable domain: EAGVTQFPSHSVIEKGQTVTLRCDPISGHDNLYWYRRVMGKEIKFLLHFVKESKQDESGMPNNRFLAERTGGTYSTLKVQPAELEDSGVYFCASSQPGQTYEQYFGPGTRLTVT.

V gene TRBV7-2 combines with J gene TRBJ1-2; D gene uncertain. Trimming took 5 bases from V and 6 from J, leaving 16 bases between them. CDR3 size: 14 residues. CDR1 and CDR2 (germline): SGHTA, FQGNSA. CDR3: CASSGRPREDGYTF. CDR3 DNA sequence: TGTGCCAGCAGCGGAAGGCCGAGGGAAGATGGCTACACCTTC.

This chain links TRBV11-2 with TRBJ2-5; 10 bases match TRBD1. The CDR3 is made up of 15 amino acids. The germline CDR1 and CDR2 sequences are SGHAT and FQNNGV. After removal of 5 bases from V and 1 base from J, the junction contained 4 bases not matched to a gene. As DNA, the CDR3 is TGTGCCAGCAGCCAGGGGACAGGGGCCCAAGAGACCCAGTACTTC. Protein: CASSQGTGAQETQYF.

The gene calls are TRBV14 and TRBJ2-7; TRBD1 agrees at 10 bases. The CDR3 is made up of 16 amino acids. Germline V gives CDR1 SGHDN, CDR2 FVKESK. V was clipped by 3 bases and J by 6 bases; unmatched bases: 11. CDR3 coding DNA: TGTGCCAGCAGCCAGAGAACCGGGACAGGGGCCTCCGAGCAGTACTTC. Protein product: CASSQRTGTGASEQYF.

In its sample, this clone was seen once. This chain connects TRBV2 to TRBJ2-5; tentative D call: TRBD1 (6 bases). The J call is uncertain, as TRBJ2-7 better fits the DNA end. CDR1 is SNHLY, CDR2 FYNNEI, per germline. The CDR3 length is 12 residues. CDR3 DNA: TGTGCCAGCAGAAGACAGGTCTACGAGCAGTACTTC. Amino acids: CASRRQVYEQYF.

The V call is TRBV13, the J call TRBJ1-1; D call uncertain. This CDR3 is 13 amino acids long. Per the germline V gene, CDR1 is PRHDT and CDR2 is FYEKMQ (reference sequence). The germline V and J ends were trimmed by 3 bases and 1 base, with 6 bases remaining between them. The CDR3 sequence: CASSLFGNTEAFF. CDR3 in DNA: TGTGCCAGCAGCTTGTTTGGGAACACTGAAGCTTTCTTT. The complete variable domain, with remaining parts taken from reference TRBV13 and TRBJ1-1, reads AAGVIQSPRHLIKEKRETATLKCYPIPRHDTVYWYQQGPGQDPQFLISFYEKMQSDKGSIPDRFSAQQFSDYHSELNMSSLELGDSALYFCASSLFGNTEAFFGQGTRLTVV.

The chain is built from TRBV4-1 and TRBJ1-1; D might be TRBD1 (6 bases). This CDR3 has 15 residues. Germline loops: CDR1 MGHRA, CDR2 YSYEKL. With 0 bases removed from V and 0 bases from J, the gap between germline ends came to 8 bases. The CDR3 nucleotides are TGCGCCAGCAGCCAAGATCGGACAGTGAACACTGAAGCTTTCTTT. As protein: CASSQDRTVNTEAFF.

This clone was seen a single time. The gene calls are TRBV7-3 and TRBJ2-2, with TRBD2 matching 7 bases. The CDR3 sequence is 15 residues long. V lost 5 bases to trimming and J lost 2 bases; unmatched junction nucleotides: 5. In germline, CDR1 is SGHTA, CDR2 FQGTGA. CDR3 sequence (DNA): TGTGCCAGCAGCCCCAGCGGGGTTAACACCGGGGAGCTGTTTTTT. It is translated as CASSPSGVNTGELFF.

The chain joins TRBV10-2 to TRBJ2-4; TRBD2 is a possible D gene (5 bases). V lost 4 bases to trimming and J lost 2 bases, with 6 bases between them. The germline CDR1 and CDR2 sequences are WSHSY and SAAADI. This CDR3 comprises 13 residues. The CDR3 coding sequence is TGCGCCAGCAGTGCGGGGACCAAAAACATTCAGTACTTC. Translated, it gives CASSAGTKNIQYF.

In its sample, this clone was seen a few times. The chain joins TRBV15 to TRBJ1-4; D perhaps matches TRBD1 (6 bases). V was shortened by 0 bases and J by 8 bases, with 10 bases between the two germline ends. The CDR3 extends over 14 amino acids. Germline CDR1 reads LNHNV; CDR2 reads YYDKDF (reference sequence). The CDR3 region has the DNA TGTGCCACCAGCAGAGACAGGGGTGGGGAAAAACTGTTTTTT. It yields the protein CATSRDRGGEKLFF.

The genes are TRBV19 and TRBJ2-7; 8 nucleotides align to TRBD1. Looked up from germline, CDR1 is LNHDA and CDR2 is SQIVND (reference sequence). The CDR3 is made up of 13 amino acids. The J segment lost 3 bases and the V segment lost 7 bases, leaving 5 bases of the junction unmatched. The CDR3 here is CASNIGQGYEQYF. The CDR3 DNA sequence: TGTGCCAGTAACATAGGACAGGGCTACGAGCAGTACTTC.

The table lists this clone with a few counts. V is TRBV7-9 and J is TRBJ2-1; 10 bases agree with TRBD2. The CDR3 contains 15 residues. The germline V gene has CDR1 SEHNR and CDR2 FQNEAQ (reference sequence). J gave up 1 base and V 5 bases, and 2 bases lay outside the gene matches. The CDR3 DNA sequence: TGTGCCAGCAGCGGGACTAGCGAGTCCTACAATGAGCAGTTCTTC. It codes for CASSGTSESYNEQFF.

This clone has a single count. The V gene is TRBV10-2, the J gene TRBJ1-1; no firm D call. CDR3 length equals 13 residues. Trimming removed 7 bases from V and 0 bases from J, with 9 bases in between. Per germline, CDR1 WSHSY and CDR2 SAAADI. In DNA form, the CDR3 reads TGCGCCAGCATCTGGCAGATGAACACTGAAGCTTTCTTT. Translated: CASIWQMNTEAFF.

The chain is built from TRBV19 and TRBJ2-1; maybe TRBD2 (5 bases). CDR3 length: 14 residues. The V end was cut by 3 bases, the J end by 1 base, with 7 bases between. Germline-derived CDR1 and CDR2 are LNHDA and SQIVND (reference sequence). CDR3 in DNA: TGTGCCAGTAGTATCGGACTGTCCTACAATGAGCAGTTCTTC. Protein sequence: CASSIGLSYNEQFF.

This rearrangement joins TRBV27 to TRBJ1-1, with 9 bases identical to TRBD1. The CDR3 loop spans 17 amino acids. Germline V gene sequence: CDR1 MNHEY, CDR2 SMNVEV (reference sequence). The V segment lost 6 bases and the J segment 5 bases; nucleotides outside the gene matches: 16. CDR3 region: CASSPGTGLGRRTEAFF. DNA for the CDR3: TGTGCCAGCAGCCCCGGGACAGGGTTGGGCAGAAGGACTGAAGCTTTCTTT.